This T cell receptor beta chain was captured in a study of blood T cell repertoires in COVID-19. Under the authors' procedure: It was from reference gene primer amplification that nucleated cell counts were estimated. The assay was immunoSEQ multiplex PCR, and TCRdb's table has in-frame clones only and misses some. The V and J calls and clone size are taken from that table; D and trimming were inferred from the DNA. The repertoire consists of a few hundred thousand clones, with approximately 91% occurring once and the leading ten covering approximately 2.6%. With 8 bases removed from V and 1 base from J, the gap between germline ends came to 12 bases. Germline-derived CDR1 and CDR2 are MDHEN and SYDVKM. The CDR3 sequence is 15 residues long.

The TCR sequence derives from a person in their late teens or twenties with COVID-19, enrolled during active disease. This chain connects TRBV28 to TRBJ2-6, with TRBD1 as a possible D gene (6 bases). The sequencing input was peripheral blood. CDR3 amino acids: CASGRGGSGANVLTF. CDR3 nucleotides: TGTGCCAGCGGCAGGGGCGGTTCTGGGGCCAACGTCCTGACTTTC.